This TCR beta chain was captured in a study of response to subunit inactivated influenza vaccine. General observations from the study: T cells newly recruited by each seasonal influenza vaccination are few, the authors suggested.

CDR3 length equals 16 residues. Trimming cost V 0 bases and J 1 base; bases outside gene matches: 4. The V gene's germline CDR1 is DFQATT and CDR2 SNEGSKA (reference sequence). This clonotype was observed a handful of times. Its target is unknown. One entry per CDR3 protein, called by TCRdb with MiXCR from the RT-PCR reads. Here the sample spans 650,000 to 800,000 distinct CDR3 sequences, roughly 18% being singletons. Sample: PBMCs from blood, taken less than 6 days after vaccination. The sequence came from a man in his fifties who received an inactivated influenza vaccine. V is TRBV20-1 and J is TRBJ1-5, with TRBD1 matching 9 bases. The CDR3 sequence is CSARDLQGASNQPQHF. The CDR3 DNA sequence: TGCAGTGCTAGAGACTTACAGGGGGCGAGCAATCAGCCCCAGCATTTT.